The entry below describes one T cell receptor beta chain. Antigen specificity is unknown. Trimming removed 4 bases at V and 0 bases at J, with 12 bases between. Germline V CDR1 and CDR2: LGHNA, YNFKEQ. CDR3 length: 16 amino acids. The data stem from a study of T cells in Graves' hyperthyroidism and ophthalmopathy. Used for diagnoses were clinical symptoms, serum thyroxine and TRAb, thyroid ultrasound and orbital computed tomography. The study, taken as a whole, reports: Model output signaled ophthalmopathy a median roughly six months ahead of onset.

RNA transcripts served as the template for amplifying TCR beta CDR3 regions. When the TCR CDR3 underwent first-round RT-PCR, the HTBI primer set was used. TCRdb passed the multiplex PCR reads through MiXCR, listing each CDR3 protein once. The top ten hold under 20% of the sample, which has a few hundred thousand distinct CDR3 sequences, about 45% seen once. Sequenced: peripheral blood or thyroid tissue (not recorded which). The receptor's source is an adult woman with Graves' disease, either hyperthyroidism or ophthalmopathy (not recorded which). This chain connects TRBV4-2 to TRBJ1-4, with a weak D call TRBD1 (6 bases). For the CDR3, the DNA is TGTGCCAGCAGCCTACGGACAGACCCAACTAATGAAAAACTGTTTTTT. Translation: CASSLRTDPTNEKLFF.